Sequencing of this T cell receptor (beta chain) was carried out in a study of T-cell reconstitution after alpha-beta-depleted transplantation in children. This clonotype was detected ten times or more. No antigen is known for it. Unique molecular identifiers were built into the TCRbeta library. TCRdb re-derived calls from the PCR reads in MiXCR, one entry per CDR3 protein. The sample lists around 30,000 distinct CDR3 sequences; around 7% were seen once. Overall study results and limits: Several hundred rapidly expanded clones from non-depleted graft cells reportedly supplied alpha-beta T cells about two months post-transplant.

Germline values: CDR1 SSHAT, CDR2 FNYEAQ (reference sequence). The CDR3 runs to 18 residues. V shed 5 bases and J 4 bases; nucleotides not matched to a gene: 9. The chain employs TRBV7-7 and TRBJ2-1; TRBD2 matches 15 bases. This sequence was found in a child less than two years old who had a stem cell transplant for acute myeloid leukemia, so the T cells may come from the graft donor. The sequencing here drew on peripheral blood, taken 60 days after TCRalphabeta/CD19-depleted stem cell transplant. The chain's CDR3 is CASSPLPGLAGGYNEQFF. CDR3 sequence (DNA): TGTGCCAGCAGCCCGCTACCCGGACTAGCGGGGGGGTACAATGAGCAGTTCTTC.